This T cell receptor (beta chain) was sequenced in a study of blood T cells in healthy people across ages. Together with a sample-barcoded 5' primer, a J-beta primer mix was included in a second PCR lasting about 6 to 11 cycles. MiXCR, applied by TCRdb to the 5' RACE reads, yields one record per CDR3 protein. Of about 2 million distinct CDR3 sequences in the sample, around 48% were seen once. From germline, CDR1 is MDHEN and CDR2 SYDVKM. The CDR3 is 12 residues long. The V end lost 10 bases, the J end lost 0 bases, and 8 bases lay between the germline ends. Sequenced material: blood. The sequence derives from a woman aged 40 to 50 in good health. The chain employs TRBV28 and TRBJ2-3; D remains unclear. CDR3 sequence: CATGWSTDTQYF. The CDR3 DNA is TGTGCCACCGGATGGAGCACAGATACGCAGTATTTT.